This is a list of T cell receptor beta chains from one sample in a study of T cell responses to AZD1222 COVID-19 vaccine. Method: immunoSEQ multiplex PCR; TCRdb's copy keeps in-frame clones and lacks some. The sample lists about 140,000 clones, under 90% occurring once. The input for sequencing was peripheral blood, taken 28 days after the second AZD1222 dose. The receptors were gathered from an adult who received the AZD1222 COVID-19 vaccine. Both conserved end residues are part of each CDR3. D genes are given only for firm matches. A row's size may be missing; if present it is once, few, many or a size class.

TRBV20-1	once	TRBJ1-5	NA	CSASREASGQPQHF	TGCAGTGCTAGTAGGGAGGCCTCCGGCCAGCCCCAGCATTTT
TRBV5-6	NA	TRBJ2-2	NA	CASSITRGSRTNTGELFF	TGTGCCAGCAGCATAACCAGGGGTAGTAGGACCAACACCGGGGAGCTGTTTTTT
TRBV6-2/TRBV6-3	NA	TRBJ1-2	NA	CASSTLQGSYGYTF	TGTGCCAGCAGCACTCTTCAGGGGAGCTATGGCTACACCTTC
TRBV7-9	once	TRBJ1-1	NA	CASSSGRGQNTEAFF	TGTGCCAGCAGCAGTGGGCGGGGCCAGAACACTGAAGCTTTCTTT
TRBV11-1	few	TRBJ1-6	NA	CASSSEGLGSPLHF	TGTGCCAGCAGCTCGGAGGGACTTGGATCACCCCTCCACTTT
TRBV2	NA	TRBJ1-6	TRBD1	CASRTGGGKDLHF	TGTGCCAGCAGAACAGGGGGCGGGAAAGACCTCCACTTT
TRBV6-6	NA	TRBJ2-2	TRBD1	CASRTGTENTGELFF	TGTGCCAGCAGGACAGGGACAGAGAACACCGGGGAGCTGTTTTTT
TRBV30	NA	TRBJ2-1	NA	CAWSPSSNEQFF	TGTGCCTGGAGTCCTAGCTCCAATGAGCAGTTCTTC
TRBV7-3	NA	TRBJ1-5	TRBD1	CASSSTGDQPQHF	TGTGCCAGCAGCTCAACAGGGGACCAGCCCCAGCATTTT
TRBV19	NA	TRBJ1-2	NA	CASSIDARRGYTF	TGTGCCAGTAGTATAGATGCGCGCCGTGGCTACACCTTC
TRBV6-5	NA	TRBJ2-3	NA	CAKAGWSGHF	TGTGCCAAGGCGGGGTGGAGCGGGCATTTT
TRBV29-1	NA	TRBJ2-4	TRBD1	CSVGTGMAKNIQYF	TGCAGCGTTGGGACAGGGATGGCCAAAAACATTCAGTACTTC
TRBV2	NA	TRBJ1-4	TRBD1	CASRGERRGPVEKLFF	TGTGCCAGCAGGGGGGAGCGGAGGGGGCCGGTTGAAAAACTGTTTTTT
TRBV23-1	NA	TRBJ2-5	NA	CALPRRGSLTETQYF	TGCGCCCTCCCCCGGAGGGGATCTCTAACAGAGACCCAGTACTTC
TRBV19	NA	TRBJ1-3	NA	CASPAALPGNTIYF	TGTGCCAGCCCTGCAGCACTCCCCGGAAACACCATATATTTT
TRBV9	once	TRBJ2-2	TRBD2	CASSVGLAGTGELFF	TGTGCCAGCAGCGTAGGCCTAGCGGGCACCGGGGAGCTGTTTTTT
TRBV7-6	few	TRBJ2-1	TRBD2	CASSFLGLAGHEQFF	TGTGCCAGCAGCTTCCTGGGACTAGCGGGGCATGAGCAGTTCTTC
TRBV6-6	NA	TRBJ2-3	TRBD2	CASYLAGGRDTQYF	TGTGCCAGCTATCTAGCGGGAGGGCGGGATACGCAGTATTTT
TRBV6-5	NA	TRBJ2-7	NA	CASRRDTYEQYF	TGTGCCAGCAGGCGCGACACCTACGAGCAGTACTTC
TRBV7-3	NA	TRBJ2-1	TRBD1	CASSSTGTGSNEQFF	TGTGCCAGCAGCTCCACCGGGACAGGGTCCAATGAGCAGTTCTTC
TRBV7-9	NA	TRBJ2-3	TRBD2	CASSTGTSGSTDTQYF	TGTGCCAGCAGCACCGGGACTAGCGGGAGCACAGATACGCAGTATTTT
TRBV10-3	NA	TRBJ1-1	TRBD1	CAISESRTGGAEAFF	TGTGCCATCAGTGAGTCGCGGACAGGCGGGGCTGAAGCTTTCTTT
TRBV24-1	NA	TRBJ2-5	TRBD1	CATSDRGQEETQYF	TGTGCCACCAGTGACCGGGGACAGGAAGAGACCCAGTACTTC
TRBV2	NA	TRBJ1-6	NA	CASSEKGFVNSPLHF	TGTGCCAGCAGTGAAAAGGGATTTGTGAATTCACCCCTCCACTTT
TRBV14	NA	TRBJ1-3	NA	CASSGTSGNTIYF	TGTGCCAGCAGCGGGACATCTGGAAACACCATATATTTT
TRBV29-1	NA	TRBJ2-3	NA	CSVLDLKTQYF	TGCAGCGTACTTGACTTGAAGACGCAGTATTTT
TRBV6-2/TRBV6-3	NA	TRBJ1-2	NA	CASSDGINYQGGYTF	TGTGCCAGCAGTGACGGGATAAACTATCAAGGCGGCTACACCTTC
TRBV29-1	NA	TRBJ1-1	NA	CSVLGRQGNTEAFF	TGCAGCGTTCTCGGTCGGCAGGGGAACACTGAAGCTTTCTTT
TRBV5-1	NA	TRBJ1-2	NA	CASNGGRVEYGYTF	TGCGCCAGCAATGGGGGCAGGGTTGAATATGGCTACACCTTC
TRBV5-5	NA	TRBJ2-1	TRBD1	CASSLAWTGEKKDFPEQFF	TGTGCCAGCAGCTTAGCCTGGACAGGGGAAAAAAAGGATTTCCCTGAGCAGTTCTTC